This T cell receptor (beta chain) is from a study of vaccination and CD4 T cells after COVID-19. Across the whole study: Sampling occurred at day 14 and days 161 to 241 post-vaccination in three convalescent patients. Cells received overlapping spike peptides from SARS-CoV-2, HCoV-NL63, HCoV-OC43 and HCoV-229E as stimulation. The authors gave control cultures a CEFX pool, an HIV-1 Nef pool, or no peptide.

Cultured CD4+ T-cell DNA underwent Oncomine TCR Beta short-read sequencing. TCRdb analysed the PCR reads with MiXCR anew, one entry per CDR3 protein. This table holds tens of thousands of distinct CDR3 sequences, around 28% found once. Regarding time point: late sampling 161 to 241 days after vaccination in three convalescent patients. Treatment: roughly 11-day PBMC culture with coronavirus spike peptide pools or control peptides (ViraFEST assay). The CDR3 length is 14 residues. Germline CDR1 DFQATT, CDR2 SNEGSKA (reference sequence). V was pared by 6 bases and J by 7 bases, with 7 bases of the junction left unmatched. The sample holds a few counts of this clonotype. What it binds is unknown. Study-level points and caveats: The study examined relatively few convalescent patients and included no early post-infection timepoints.

V and J are TRBV20-1 and TRBJ1-6, with 9 bases fitting TRBD1. This sequence was found in a human donor who had recovered from COVID-19. This specimen was CD4+ T cells from blood, cultured in vitro, taken about 7 months after SARS-CoV-2 vaccination. For the CDR3, the DNA is TGCAGTGCCCAACAAACAGGGGGCAATTCACCCCTCCACTTT. Its translation: CSAQQTGGNSPLHF.